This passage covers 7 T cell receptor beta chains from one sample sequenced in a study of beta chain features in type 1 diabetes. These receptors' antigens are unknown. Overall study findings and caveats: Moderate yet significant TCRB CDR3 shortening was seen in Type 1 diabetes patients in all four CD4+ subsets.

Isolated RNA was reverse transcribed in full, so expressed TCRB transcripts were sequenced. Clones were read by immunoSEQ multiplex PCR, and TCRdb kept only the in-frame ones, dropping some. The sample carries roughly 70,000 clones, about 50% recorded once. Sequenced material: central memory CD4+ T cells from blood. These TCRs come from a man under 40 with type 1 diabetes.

CDR3 sequence: CASSYKGTGGTGELFF. For the CDR3, the DNA is TGTGCCAGCAGTTATAAGGGGACAGGGGGCACCGGGGAGCTGTTTTTT. The chain employs TRBV6-9 and TRBJ2-2, with TRBD1 matching 11 bases. CDR3 size: 16 residues. Germline lookup yields CDR1 MNHGY and CDR2 SVAAGI. V lost 2 bases, J lost 4 bases, and 3 bases stayed unmatched.

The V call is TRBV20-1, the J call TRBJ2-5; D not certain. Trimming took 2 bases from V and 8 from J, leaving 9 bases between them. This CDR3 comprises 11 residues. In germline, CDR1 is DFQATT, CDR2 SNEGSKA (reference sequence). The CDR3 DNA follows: TGCAGTGCTAGACCGAAGAGCACCCAGTACTTC. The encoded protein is CSARPKSTQYF.

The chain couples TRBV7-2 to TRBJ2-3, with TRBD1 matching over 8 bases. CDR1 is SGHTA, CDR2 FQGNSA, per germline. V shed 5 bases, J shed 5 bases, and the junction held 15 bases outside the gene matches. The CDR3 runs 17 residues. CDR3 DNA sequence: TGTGCCAGCAGCCCTAACTCCCCAGTAGGACAGGGAGATACGCAGTATTTT. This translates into CASSPNSPVGQGDTQYF.

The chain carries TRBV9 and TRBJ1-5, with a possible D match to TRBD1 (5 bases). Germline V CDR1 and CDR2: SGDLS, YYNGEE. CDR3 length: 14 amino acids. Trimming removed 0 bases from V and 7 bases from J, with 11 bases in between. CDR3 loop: CASSVGAGFQPQHF. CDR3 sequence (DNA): TGTGCCAGCAGCGTAGGGGCAGGGTTCCAGCCCCAGCATTTT. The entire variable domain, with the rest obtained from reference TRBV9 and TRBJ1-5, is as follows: DSGVTQTPKHLITATGQRVTLRCSPRSGDLSVYWYQQSLDQGLQFLIQYYNGEERAKGNILERFSAQQFPDLHSELNLSSLELGDSALYFCASSVGAGFQPQHFGDGTRLSIL.

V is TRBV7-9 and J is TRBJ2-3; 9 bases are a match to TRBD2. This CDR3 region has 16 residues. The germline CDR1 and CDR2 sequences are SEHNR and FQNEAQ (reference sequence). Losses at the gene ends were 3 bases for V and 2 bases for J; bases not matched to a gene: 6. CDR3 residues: CASSFDAGGATDTQYF. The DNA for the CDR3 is TGTGCCAGCAGCTTCGACGCGGGAGGGGCCACAGATACGCAGTATTTT.

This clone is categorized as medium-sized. The CDR3 DNA is TGTGCCAGCAGGATAGCGGGCCGCACAGATACGCAGTATTTT. As protein: CASRIAGRTDTQYF. The chain recombines TRBV2 with TRBJ2-3; 7 bases are a match to TRBD2. Trimming cost V 6 bases and J 1 base; bases outside gene matches: 4. From germline, CDR1 is SNHLY and CDR2 FYNNEI. The CDR3 is 14 residues long.

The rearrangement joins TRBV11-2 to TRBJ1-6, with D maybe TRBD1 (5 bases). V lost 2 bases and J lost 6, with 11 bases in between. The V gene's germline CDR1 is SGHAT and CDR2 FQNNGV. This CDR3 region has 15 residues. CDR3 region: CASSLIQGPNSPLHF. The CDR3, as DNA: TGTGCCAGCAGCTTAATTCAGGGCCCTAATTCACCCCTCCACTTT.